This passage covers 27 T cell receptor beta chains from one sample sequenced in a study of blood T cell repertoires in COVID-19. Clones were sequenced by immunoSEQ multiplex PCR, and TCRdb holds only the in-frame ones, with some missing. The profile covers under 95,000 clones, with roughly nine tenths appearing a single time and roughly 5.7% taken by the ten largest. Sequencing was carried out using peripheral blood. These receptors were obtained from a man between 60 and 75 years old with acute or convalescent COVID-19.

The chain links TRBV4-1 to TRBJ1-3; D is perhaps TRBD1 (5 bases). The germline gives CDR1 MGHRA, CDR2 YSYEKL. With 0 bases removed from V and 3 bases from J, the gap between germline ends came to 12 bases. This CDR3 is 16 amino acids long. CDR3 amino acids: CASSQETSQGGNTIYF. As DNA, the CDR3 is TGCGCCAGCAGCCAAGAAACCAGCCAGGGTGGAAACACCATATATTTT.

The V gene is TRBV19, the J gene TRBJ1-1; D gene ambiguous. The CDR3 is 13 amino acids. Germline-derived CDR1 and CDR2 are LNHDA and SQIVND (reference sequence). The V end was cut by 5 bases, the J end by 4 bases, with 11 bases between. DNA of the CDR3: TGTGCCAGTAGTGCCCAGGTTCGCACTGAAGCTTTCTTT. Its protein is CASSAQVRTEAFF.

V usage is TRBV2 and J usage is TRBJ2-1; 10 bases align to TRBD2. The CDR3 runs to 18 residues. From germline, CDR1 is SNHLY and CDR2 FYNNEI. V shed 6 bases and J 0 bases; nucleotides not matched to a gene: 11. Here the CDR3 reads CASRRTSGTLSSYNEQFF. The CDR3 region has the DNA TGTGCCAGCAGGCGGACTAGCGGAACCTTGAGCTCCTACAATGAGCAGTTCTTC.

This chain connects TRBV9 to TRBJ1-2; D possibly corresponds to TRBD1 (5 bases). V gave up 3 bases and J gave up 0 bases, with 12 bases separating them. This CDR3 comprises 15 residues. Germline-derived CDR1 and CDR2 are SGDLS and YYNGEE. The CDR3 sequence is CASSGLLTANYGYTF. The DNA for the CDR3 is TGTGCCAGCAGCGGACTTTTGACAGCTAACTATGGCTACACCTTC.

This clone has only one observation. The chain uses TRBV28 and TRBJ1-5; tentative D call: TRBD1 (6 bases). CDR1 is MDHEN and CDR2 is SYDVKM in the germline V gene. V was clipped by 2 bases and J by 3 bases, with 11 bases between them. The CDR3 sequence is 15 residues long. The chain's CDR3 is CASSLAQGYNQPQHF. The CDR3 bases are TGTGCCAGCAGTTTAGCACAGGGTTACAATCAGCCCCAGCATTTT.

This clone was seen just once. The chain employs TRBV7-2 and TRBJ2-7; no clear D. This CDR3 is 14 amino acids long. Trimming cost V 1 base and J 0 bases, with 7 bases left between them. Looked up from germline, CDR1 is SGHTA and CDR2 is FQGNSA. The CDR3 sequence is CASSLVGTSYEQYF. The DNA for the CDR3 is TGTGCCAGCAGCTTAGTTGGCACCTCCTACGAGCAGTACTTC.

The chain recombines TRBV18 with TRBJ1-2; 11 positions agree with TRBD1. With V trimmed by 2 bases and J by 0 bases, 2 bases remained unmatched. The CDR3 runs to 16 residues. CDR1 and CDR2 from the germline V gene are KGHSH and LQKENI. The CDR3 sequence: CASSPGTGGANYGYTF. The CDR3, as DNA: TGTGCCAGCTCACCAGGGACAGGGGGTGCTAACTATGGCTACACCTTC.

The chain links TRBV19 to TRBJ2-7; D perhaps matches TRBD2 (5 bases). CDR3 length: 13 residues. Trimming cost V 0 bases and J 4 bases, with 7 bases left between them. Germline V gene lookup returns CDR1 LNHDA and CDR2 SQIVND (reference sequence). CDR3 loop: CASSIEGAYEQYF. The CDR3 region has the DNA TGTGCCAGTAGTATAGAGGGAGCGTACGAGCAGTACTTC.

Written as DNA, the CDR3 is TGCGCCAGCAGCCAAGATCCATGGGGGGACACCGGGGAGCTGTTTTTT. Amino acids: CASSQDPWGDTGELFF. This rearrangement joins TRBV4-1 to TRBJ2-2, with D possibly matching TRBD2 (6 bases). Per germline, CDR1 MGHRA and CDR2 YSYEKL. The germline V and J ends were trimmed by 0 bases and 3 bases, with 11 bases remaining between them. The CDR3 is 16 amino acids.

This chain joins TRBV7-2 and TRBJ2-7; TRBD2 aligns across 10 bases. Germline V CDR1 and CDR2: SGHTA, FQGNSA. With V trimmed by 6 bases and J by 6 bases, 8 bases remained unmatched. The CDR3 is 14 residues long. The CDR3 bases are TGTGCCAGCAGGCCGAGCGGGGGGGAGGGCGAGCAGTACTTC. Amino acid sequence: CASRPSGGEGEQYF.

The J gene is TRBJ1-2, the V gene TRBV2, with D maybe TRBD1 (5 bases). The CDR3 sequence is 14 residues long. Germline assignment: CDR1 SNHLY and CDR2 FYNNEI. V was clipped by 5 bases and J by 2 bases, with 12 bases between them. DNA for the CDR3: TGTGCCAGCAGTCCTGGGGCGCGGAACTATGGCTACACCTTC. It yields the protein CASSPGARNYGYTF.

The chain joins TRBV29-1 to TRBJ2-7; D is ambiguous. V lost 2 bases, J lost 3 bases, and 5 bases lay in between. Germline V lookup: CDR1 SQVTM, CDR2 ANQGSEA. The CDR3 consists of 11 residues. CDR3 bases: TGCAGCGTTGAAAACGGCTACGAGCAGTACTTC. Residues: CSVENGYEQYF.

On this clone: This sample includes further DNA sequences coding for the same CDR3. Here the CDR3 reads CASSLGLGETQYF. The CDR3 coding sequence is TGCGCCAGCAGCCTCGGACTGGGAGAGACCCAGTACTTC. The rearrangement uses TRBV5-1 and TRBJ2-5; weak D call: TRBD2 (5 bases). The CDR3 consists of 13 residues. The germline gives CDR1 SGHRS, CDR2 YFSETQ. V was clipped by 4 bases and J by 4 bases, with 11 bases between them.

V is TRBV20-1 and J is TRBJ1-3; 8 nucleotides match TRBD1. J lost 5 bases, V lost 3 bases, and 3 bases had no gene match. The CDR3 spans 13 residues. The V gene's germline CDR1 is DFQATT and CDR2 SNEGSKA (reference sequence). CDR3: CSASPGGRNTIYF. In nucleotides, the CDR3 is TGCAGTGCTAGTCCAGGGGGCAGAAACACCATATATTTT.

The chain is built from TRBV7-2 and TRBJ2-1; TRBD2 matches at 10 bases. V lost 4 bases, J lost 0 bases, and 9 bases stayed unmatched. CDR3 length equals 18 residues. The V gene's germline CDR1 is SGHTA and CDR2 FQGNSA. In DNA, the CDR3 is TGTGCCAGCAGCTCTCCAACTAGCGGGGCAAGCTCCTACAATGAGCAGTTCTTC. Protein product: CASSSPTSGASSYNEQFF. Complete variable domain (other parts from reference TRBV7-2 and TRBJ2-1): GAGVSQSPSNKVTEKGKDVELRCDPISGHTALYWYRQSLGQGLEFLIYFQGNSAPDKSGLPSDRFSAERTGGSVSTLTIQRTQQEDSAVYLCASSSPTSGASSYNEQFFGPGTRLTVL.

This chain joins TRBV14 and TRBJ1-1; D is perhaps TRBD1 (5 bases). The V end lost 1 base, the J end lost 1 base, and 13 bases lay between the germline ends. CDR1 is SGHDN, CDR2 FVKESK, per germline. CDR3 size: 16 residues. CDR3 DNA: TGTGCCAGCAGCCAAGGGGGGGGAATAGGGAACACTGAAGCTTTCTTT. Translated, it gives CASSQGGGIGNTEAFF.

This clone was observed a handful of times. V and J are TRBV4-3 and TRBJ1-1, with D maybe TRBD1 (6 bases). CDR1 and CDR2 from the germline V gene are LGHNA and YSLEER. The CDR3 length is 14 residues. V was trimmed by 0 bases and J by 5 bases, leaving 10 bases between them. CDR3 DNA: TGCGCCAGCAGCCAAGAGGGGGGGCGAACTGAAGCTTTCTTT. Translation: CASSQEGGRTEAFF.

J is TRBJ1-1 and V is TRBV15; D ambiguous. The CDR3 consists of 12 residues. Looked up from germline, CDR1 is LNHNV and CDR2 is YYDKDF (reference sequence). V was cut by 2 bases and J by 3 bases, with 4 bases left in between. CDR3 bases: TGTGCCACCAGCAGACAGGACACTGAAGCTTTCTTT. The encoded protein is CATSRQDTEAFF.

This chain uses TRBV23-1 with TRBJ1-2, with D maybe TRBD1 (5 bases). TRBV23-1 is an ORF; its function is uncertain. Trimming left V 3 bases short and J 2 bases short, with 10 bases between. This CDR3 region has 14 residues. This CDR3 reads CASSHRVENYGYTF. In DNA, the CDR3 is TGCGCCAGCAGTCACAGGGTAGAGAACTATGGCTACACCTTC.

In this sample, this clone turned up a few times. CDR3 nucleotide sequence: TGCGCCAGCAGCCAACAACGAGAAAACACTGAAGCTTTCTTT. It codes for CASSQQRENTEAFF. The chain recombines TRBV4-1 with TRBJ1-1; D is unclear. The CDR3 totals 14 residues. In germline, CDR1 is MGHRA, CDR2 YSYEKL. V was clipped by 2 bases and J by 2 bases, with 9 bases between them.

The gene calls are TRBV2 and TRBJ1-3; possible D gene TRBD1, 5 bases. The CDR3 consists of 14 residues. The germline V and J ends were trimmed by 5 bases and 1 base, with 9 bases remaining between them. Germline CDR1 SNHLY, CDR2 FYNNEI. The DNA for the CDR3 is TGTGCCAGCAGTTCCACAGGATCTGGAAACACCATATATTTT. This translates into CASSSTGSGNTIYF.

CDR3 DNA: TGTGCCAGCAGCACTAGGGACTGGTACCAAGAGACCCAGTACTTC. It encodes CASSTRDWYQETQYF. This chain connects TRBV14 to TRBJ2-5, with TRBD2 as a possible D gene (6 bases). V lost 5 bases, J lost 0 bases, and 13 bases lay in between. CDR1 and CDR2 (germline): SGHDN, FVKESK. The length of the CDR3 is 15 residues.

This clone was seen many times. The CDR3 DNA reads as TGTGCCAGCAGCGGACCGGGACTAGCGGGGATCTACGAGCAGTACTTC. It yields the protein CASSGPGLAGIYEQYF. The chain has TRBV5-4 and TRBJ2-7; 13 bases are shared with TRBD2. Germline values: CDR1 SGHNT, CDR2 YYREEE (reference sequence). V trimming: 4 bases; J trimming: 3 bases; junction bases outside the gene matches: 7. The CDR3 extends over 16 amino acids.

The V gene is TRBV5-4, the J gene TRBJ1-2; TRBD1 matches at 7 bases. The trim removed 3 bases at V and 6 bases at J, leaving 5 bases unmatched. The CDR3 spans 13 residues. Looked up from germline, CDR1 is SGHNT and CDR2 is YYREEE (reference sequence). CDR3 DNA sequence: TGTGCCAGCAGCTCGACAGGGATTGATGGCTACACCTTC. Protein sequence: CASSSTGIDGYTF.

This clone was detected only once. The chain links TRBV9 to TRBJ1-2, with D uncertain. CDR1 and CDR2 (germline): SGDLS, YYNGEE. The V end lost 0 bases, the J end lost 4 bases, and 16 bases lay between the germline ends. The CDR3 covers 16 residues. The CDR3 region has the DNA TGTGCCAGCAGCGTAGACCCCCTGGGCAGTCTCTATGGCTACACCTTC. It codes for CASSVDPLGSLYGYTF.

The chain recombines TRBV27 with TRBJ2-3; 16 nucleotides agree with TRBD2. CDR3 length: 19 residues. Per the germline V gene, CDR1 is MNHEY and CDR2 is SMNVEV (reference sequence). With V trimmed by 3 bases and J by 5 bases, 11 bases remained unmatched. The CDR3 region has the DNA TGTGCCAGCAGTTTCAAAACCGGGACTAGCGGGGGGGCTGGAGATACGCAGTATTTT. This translates into CASSFKTGTSGGAGDTQYF.

The J gene is TRBJ1-1, the V gene TRBV5-1, with TRBD1 as a possible D gene (5 bases). CDR1 is SGHRS, CDR2 YFSETQ, per germline. CDR3 size: 15 residues. Trimming removed 0 bases at V and 2 bases at J, with 11 bases between. The CDR3 DNA sequence: TGCGCCAGCAGCTTGGTTGCGGGGCCAAACACTGAAGCTTTCTTT. This codes for CASSLVAGPNTEAFF.